This TCR beta chain appears in the sequencing data of a study of T cells expressing NK-cell markers (dated by TCRdb to the early 2020s). Background on the whole study: Three sorted T-cell subsets (CD3+CD56+NKG2C+, CD3+CD56+NKG2C- and CD3+CD56-NKG2C+) from about 8 donors had their TCR beta-chain repertoires profiled. Seven of the eight sequenced donors were HCMV-seropositive and one was HCMV-seronegative. Randomly selected healthy volunteers, three men and five women, were used as the eight sequenced donors. Sequencing of the libraries produced 2 x 150 bp reads on Illumina HiSeq 2000/2500, MiSeq or NextSeq.

Sequencing took place on an Illumina HiSeq 2000. The TCR beta cDNA libraries were made using 5'RACE template switching, a step that added both a universal primer site and unique molecular identifiers. Priming for cDNA synthesis came from the TCR beta constant segment, and two successive PCR amplification steps followed. The source study handled its data this way. MIGEC handled demultiplexing of the reads and grouping by UMI, while MiTCR was used to assemble and quantify clonotypes. To remove erroneous sequences, TCR cDNA sequences were retained only when supported by two or more reads. Downstream repertoire analysis used the tcR package, and clonotypes were matched across fractions by CDR3 nucleotide sequence plus V segment. Antigen specificity was annotated against VDJdb with VDJmatch, allowing one amino acid substitution in CDR3. The reads underwent TCRdb reprocessing, giving one record for each CDR3 protein sequence and no DNA. The V and J calls reflect TCRdb's pipeline rather than the authors' work. The table held for this sample gives about 540,000 distinct CDR3 sequences. 3.5% to 4.5% of the sample is taken by the ten largest.

Regarding this clonotype: Its binding antigen is unknown.

To determine HCMV serostatus, a commercial ELISA kit was used to detect HCMV-specific IgG in serum. Peripheral blood mononuclear cells were isolated from blood by Ficoll density gradient centrifugation. General conclusions and limits of the study: In about 6 donors, the dominant CD3+CD56+NKG2C+ clonotypes were found to rank among the top 10 CD8+ clonotypes and to make up roughly 1.0-7.0% of CD8+ T cells. Whether the expanded NKG2C-expressing T cell clones were specific for HCMV antigens was left unclear. Those dominant clonotypes were again the most abundant among CD3+CD56-NKG2C+ cells in a handful of donors, at about 25-60.1%.

From its cysteine to its phenylalanine, the CDR3 spans 13 amino acids. DNA is not recorded here. The sequence links TRBV12-3 or TRBV12-4 to TRBJ2-6. The receptor was derived from a man younger than 35 in good health. Donor details come from another sample of the same person, matched by shared clones. The source material was blood T cells: a sorted CD56 or NKG2C T cell subset, CD4+ or CD8+ T cells, or bulk PBMC T cells (not recorded which). The CDR3 reads as follows: CASRATGGYVLTF.